These 16 T cell receptor beta chains were sequenced from one sample in a study of T cell changes during pregnancy in multiple sclerosis. The data were produced by immunoSEQ multiplex PCR, yet TCRdb's version contains in-frame clones alone and is incomplete. Of about 100,000 clones in the sample, around 93% were seen once. Sequenced material: peripheral blood, taken after pregnancy. The receptor source for this set is a female donor with multiple sclerosis, enrolled in a pregnancy study.

The chain uses TRBV27 and TRBJ2-1; 11 nucleotides match TRBD2. This CDR3 contains 15 residues. V dropped 4 bases and J dropped 6; count of bases not matched to a gene: 5. The germline V gene encodes CDR1 MNHEY and CDR2 SMNVEV (reference sequence). CDR3 sequence reads: CASSSVAGGFNEQFF. CDR3 in DNA: TGTGCCAGCAGTTCAGTAGCGGGAGGGTTCAATGAGCAGTTCTTC.

This chain links TRBV5-6 with TRBJ1-5; the D gene is possibly TRBD1 (5 bases). Trimming left V 3 bases short and J 2 bases short, with 9 bases between. Germline V gives CDR1 SGHDT, CDR2 YYEEEE. CDR3 length: 14 residues. The CDR3 sequence: CASSSGSGNQPQHF. CDR3 in DNA: TGTGCCAGCAGCTCAGGGTCCGGCAATCAGCCCCAGCATTTT.

The rearrangement uses TRBV16 and TRBJ1-1; D remains ambiguous. V shed 2 bases and J shed 7 bases, with 11 bases lying between them. Germline V gene lookup returns CDR1 KGHSY and CDR2 FQNENV. The CDR3 covers 13 residues. The CDR3 DNA is TGTGCCAGCAGCCAACACAAACGGGTTGAAGCTTTCTTT. Residues: CASSQHKRVEAFF.

The table lists this clone with a count of one. The V and J genes are TRBV27 and TRBJ1-2; 9 nucleotides line up with TRBD1. Germline CDR1 and CDR2: MNHEY and SMNVEV (reference sequence). The CDR3 extends over 15 amino acids. V dropped 5 bases and J dropped 4; count of bases not matched to a gene: 8. CDR3 in amino acids: CASSPTGGFGYGYTF. The CDR3 coding sequence is TGTGCCAGCAGTCCCACAGGGGGCTTTGGCTATGGCTACACCTTC.

The V gene is TRBV18, the J gene TRBJ2-7, with 7 bases aligning to TRBD2. Germline CDR1 reads KGHSH; CDR2 reads LQKENI. The V gene end was trimmed by 1 base and the J gene end by 2 bases; junction bases not matched to a gene: 2. This CDR3 spans 14 amino acids. In DNA, the CDR3 is TGTGCCAGCTCACCACGGGAGGGTACCTACGAGCAGTACTTC. Its protein product is CASSPREGTYEQYF.

The chain links TRBV2 to TRBJ2-6; D perhaps matches TRBD2 (5 bases). The V gene's germline CDR1 is SNHLY and CDR2 FYNNEI. Between the trimmed V and J ends, which lost 1 base and 1 base, there was a span of 14 bases. This CDR3 region has 18 residues. The CDR3 sequence is CASSEGPGMDSGANVLTF. For the CDR3, the DNA is TGTGCCAGCAGTGAAGGGCCGGGAATGGATTCTGGGGCCAACGTCCTGACTTTC.

The chain is built from TRBV28 and TRBJ1-5; tentatively, D is TRBD1 (5 bases). Germline-derived CDR1 and CDR2 are MDHEN and SYDVKM. Deletions cut 2 bases from V and 5 bases from J, with 22 bases between. CDR3 size: 18 residues. DNA for the CDR3: TGTGCCAGCAGTTTAAGCTTGGGGCTAGGTTCAAACGATCAGCCCCAGCATTTT. Amino acid sequence: CASSLSLGLGSNDQPQHF.

This sequence joins TRBV9 and TRBJ2-3, with D hard to call. Germline CDR1 is SGDLS and CDR2 is YYNGEE. V was shortened by 0 bases and J by 5 bases, with 13 bases between the two germline ends. The CDR3 runs to 15 residues. CDR3 sequence reads: CASSVGWFSEDTQYF. CDR3 sequence (DNA): TGTGCCAGCAGCGTAGGGTGGTTTTCAGAAGATACGCAGTATTTT.

The gene calls are TRBV5-1 and TRBJ2-7, with no clear D. This CDR3 is built from 12 residues. Germline V CDR1 and CDR2: SGHRS, YFSETQ. Trimming took off 6 bases at V and 0 bases at J, with 7 bases between the two ends. For the CDR3, the DNA is TGCGCCAGCACCTCGAGCTCCTACGAGCAGTACTTC. This sequence encodes CASTSSSYEQYF.

With respect to this clone: The junction shows a germline mismatch at one end, possibly a read error. CDR3 amino acids: CASREGPGANTEAFF. DNA of the CDR3: TGTGCCAGCAGGGAAGGTCCAGGCGCGAACACTGAAGCTTTCTTT. The J gene is TRBJ1-1, the V gene TRBV6-1; D gene unclear. CDR1 is MNHNS, CDR2 SASEGT, per germline. The CDR3 sequence is 15 residues long.

The V call is TRBV21-1, the J call TRBJ1-1. TRBV21-1 is a known pseudogene. The CDR3 runs 17 residues. Here the CDR3 DNA reads TGTGCCAGCAGCAATAAGTATAGGAGTCGGATTAACACTGAAGCTTTCTTT. It specifies CASSNKYRSRINTEAFF.

For the CDR3, the DNA is TGTGCCAGCAGTGCCCCACAGGGGAACTATGGCTACACCTTC. Its translation is CASSAPQGNYGYTF. The V gene is TRBV6-4, the J gene TRBJ1-2; the match to TRBD1 covers 7 bases. V trimming: 4 bases; J trimming: 2 bases; junction bases outside the gene matches: 4. CDR1 and CDR2 from the germline V gene are MRHNA and SNTAGT. This CDR3 comprises 14 residues.

This rearrangement joins TRBV29-1 to TRBJ1-1, with 7 bases aligning to TRBD1. There are 13 residues in the CDR3. Germline V gene lookup returns CDR1 SQVTM and CDR2 ANQGSEA. V shed 5 bases and J 1 base; nucleotides not matched to a gene: 4. In DNA form, the CDR3 reads TGCAGCGTTAAAAGACAGGGGAACACTGAAGCTTTCTTT. Its translation is CSVKRQGNTEAFF.

The rearrangement joins TRBV2 to TRBJ2-5; D might be TRBD2 (5 bases). The CDR3 totals 13 residues. CDR1 is SNHLY, CDR2 FYNNEI, per germline. The germline V and J ends were trimmed by 9 bases and 5 bases, with 16 bases remaining between them. DNA of the CDR3: TGTGCCAGTAGAAGCGGAGTCGGGGAGACCCAGTACTTC. This translates into CASRSGVGETQYF.

V gene TRBV10-3 combines with J gene TRBJ2-7; the match to TRBD1 covers 8 bases. The V segment lost 10 bases and the J segment 4 bases; nucleotides outside the gene matches: 15. This CDR3 has 15 amino acids. Germline assignment: CDR1 ENHRY and CDR2 SYGVKD. The CDR3 reads CATSKGGQGGYEQYF. The CDR3 bases are TGTGCCACCTCTAAAGGAGGACAGGGCGGTTACGAGCAGTACTTC.

The chain links TRBV19 to TRBJ2-7; the match to TRBD2 covers 9 bases. This CDR3 has 14 residues. V lost 10 bases to trimming and J lost 6 bases; unmatched junction nucleotides: 13. The germline V gene encodes CDR1 LNHDA and CDR2 SQIVND (reference sequence). This CDR3 is CATSWGAGGTEQYF. The CDR3 DNA reads as TGTGCCACTTCATGGGGGGCGGGAGGGACCGAGCAGTACTTC.